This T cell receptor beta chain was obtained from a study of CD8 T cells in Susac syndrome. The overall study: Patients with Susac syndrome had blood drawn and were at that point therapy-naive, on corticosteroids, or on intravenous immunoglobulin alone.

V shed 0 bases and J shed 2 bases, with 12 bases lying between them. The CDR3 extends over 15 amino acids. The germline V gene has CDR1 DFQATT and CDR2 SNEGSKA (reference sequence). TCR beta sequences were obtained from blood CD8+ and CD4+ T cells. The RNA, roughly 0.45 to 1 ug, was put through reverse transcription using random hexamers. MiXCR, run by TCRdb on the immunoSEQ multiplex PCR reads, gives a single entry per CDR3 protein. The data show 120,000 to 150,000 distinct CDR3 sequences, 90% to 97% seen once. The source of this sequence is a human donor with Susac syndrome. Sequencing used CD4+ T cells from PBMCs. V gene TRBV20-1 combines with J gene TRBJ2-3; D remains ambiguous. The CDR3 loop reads CSARDPTWFTDTQYF. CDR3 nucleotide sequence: TGCAGTGCTAGAGACCCCACCTGGTTCACAGATACGCAGTATTTT.